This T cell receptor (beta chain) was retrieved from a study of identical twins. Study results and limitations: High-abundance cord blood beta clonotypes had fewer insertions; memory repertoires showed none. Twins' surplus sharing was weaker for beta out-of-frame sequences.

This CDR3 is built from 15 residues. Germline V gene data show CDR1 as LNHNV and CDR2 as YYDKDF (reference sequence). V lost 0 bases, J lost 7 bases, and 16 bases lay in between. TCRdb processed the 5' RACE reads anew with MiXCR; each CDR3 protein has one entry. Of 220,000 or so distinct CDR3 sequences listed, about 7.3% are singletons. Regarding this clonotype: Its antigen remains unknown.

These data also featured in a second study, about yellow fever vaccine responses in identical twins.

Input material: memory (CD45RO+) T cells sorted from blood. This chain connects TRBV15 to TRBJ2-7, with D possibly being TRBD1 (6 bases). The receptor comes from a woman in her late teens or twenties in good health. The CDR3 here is CATSREGHALGEQYF. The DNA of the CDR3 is TGTGCCACCAGCAGAGAGGGACACGCTTTGGGGGAGCAGTACTTC.